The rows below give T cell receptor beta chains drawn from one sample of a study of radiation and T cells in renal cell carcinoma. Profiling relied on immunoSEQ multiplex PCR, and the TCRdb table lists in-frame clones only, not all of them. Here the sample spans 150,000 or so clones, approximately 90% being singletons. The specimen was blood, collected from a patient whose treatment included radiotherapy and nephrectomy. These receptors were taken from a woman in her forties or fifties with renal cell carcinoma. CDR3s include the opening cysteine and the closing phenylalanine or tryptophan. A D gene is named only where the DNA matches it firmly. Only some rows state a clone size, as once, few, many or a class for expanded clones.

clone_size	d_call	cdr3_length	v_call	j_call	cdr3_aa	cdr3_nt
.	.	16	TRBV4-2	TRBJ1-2	CASSQGPGDPVYGYTF	TGTGCCAGCAGCCAAGGACCGGGGGACCCCGTCTATGGCTACACCTTC
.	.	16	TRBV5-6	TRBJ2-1	CASSSLGRGLYNEQFF	TGTGCCAGCAGCTCACTCGGACGGGGGCTATACAATGAGCAGTTCTTC
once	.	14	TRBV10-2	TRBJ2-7	CASSDGGASYEQYF	TGCGCCAGCAGTGATGGGGGCGCGTCCTACGAGCAGTACTTC
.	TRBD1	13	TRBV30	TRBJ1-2	CAWRFDRAGGYTF	TGTGCCTGGAGATTCGACAGGGCGGGGGGCTACACCTTC
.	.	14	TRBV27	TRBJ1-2	CASSPAEGNYGYTF	TGTGCCAGCAGCCCGGCTGAGGGGAACTATGGCTACACCTTC
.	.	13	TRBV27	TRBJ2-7	CASSPGSSYEQYF	TGTGCCAGCAGTCCCGGAAGCTCCTACGAGCAGTACTTC
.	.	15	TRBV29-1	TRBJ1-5	CSVVQGDYSNQPQHF	TGCAGCGTTGTACAGGGCGACTATAGCAATCAGCCCCAGCATTTT
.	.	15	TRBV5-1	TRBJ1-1	CASSPQPEVGTEAFF	TGCGCCAGCAGCCCTCAACCGGAGGTAGGCACTGAAGCTTTCTTT
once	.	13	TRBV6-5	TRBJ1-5	CASIRTPGQPQHF	TGTGCCAGCATCCGGACCCCGGGTCAGCCCCAGCATTTT
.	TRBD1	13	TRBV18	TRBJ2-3	CASSSGQPETQYF	TGTGCCAGCTCATCGGGACAGCCCGAAACGCAGTATTTT
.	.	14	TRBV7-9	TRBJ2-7	CASSLVGGPYEQYF	TGTGCCAGCAGCTTAGTTGGGGGTCCCTACGAGCAGTACTTC
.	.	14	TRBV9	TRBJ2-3	CASSGGLPTDTQYF	TGTGCCAGCAGCGGAGGCCTACCCACAGATACGCAGTATTTT
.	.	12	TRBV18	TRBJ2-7	CASSPNRDEQYF	TGTGCCAGCTCACCAAACAGGGACGAGCAGTACTTC
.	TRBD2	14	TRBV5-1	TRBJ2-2	CASSLLAGAGELFF	TGCGCCAGCAGCTTGCTAGCGGGGGCCGGGGAGCTGTTTTTT
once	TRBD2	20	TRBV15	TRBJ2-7	CATSRNLGRGGIGTHYEQYF	TGTGCCACCAGCAGGAATCTGGGACGGGGAGGGATCGGGACGCACTACGAGCAGTACTTC
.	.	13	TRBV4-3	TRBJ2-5	CASSQEEYGTQYF	TGCGCCAGCAGCCAAGAGGAGTATGGGACCCAGTACTTC